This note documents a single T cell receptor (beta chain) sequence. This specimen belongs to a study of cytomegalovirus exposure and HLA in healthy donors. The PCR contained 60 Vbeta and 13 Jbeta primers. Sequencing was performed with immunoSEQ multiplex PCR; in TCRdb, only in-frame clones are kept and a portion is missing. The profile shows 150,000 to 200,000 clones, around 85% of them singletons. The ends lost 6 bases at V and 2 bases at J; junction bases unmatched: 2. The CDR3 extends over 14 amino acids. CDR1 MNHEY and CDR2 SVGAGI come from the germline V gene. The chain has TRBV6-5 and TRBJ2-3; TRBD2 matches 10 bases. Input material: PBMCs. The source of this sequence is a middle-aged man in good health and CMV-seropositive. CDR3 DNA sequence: TGTGCCAGCAGACTAGCGGGGCCCACAGATACGCAGTATTTT. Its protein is CASRLAGPTDTQYF.